The 9 T cell receptor beta chains below were found in one sample sequenced in a study of blood T cell repertoires in COVID-19. Here immunoSEQ multiplex PCR was the method, and the copy in TCRdb shows in-frame clones only, minus some. The sample comprises fewer than 250,000 clones, more than 80% of which are singletons, and around 0.8% rests with the top ten. The sample was PBMCs or T cells enriched from blood (not recorded which). The receptors were gathered from a man aged 50 to 59 who had been exposed to COVID-19.

The chain recombines TRBV5-1 with TRBJ2-3, with TRBD1 matching over 7 bases. The ends lost 6 bases at V and 4 bases at J; junction bases unmatched: 14. Germline V lookup: CDR1 SGHRS, CDR2 YFSETQ. The CDR3 totals 16 residues. Here the CDR3 DNA reads TGCGCCAGCAACCCGCACGGGCAGGGGGTGGCAGATACGCAGTATTTT. Residues: CASNPHGQGVADTQYF.

The chain has TRBV13 and TRBJ2-3; D gene ambiguous. The CDR3 is 15 residues long. Trimming stripped 2 bases from V and 2 bases from J, with 11 bases between. Germline-derived CDR1 and CDR2 are PRHDT and FYEKMQ (reference sequence). CDR3 protein: CASSLYPGDTDTQYF. The CDR3, as DNA: TGTGCCAGCAGCTTATACCCCGGAGACACAGATACGCAGTATTTT.

The rearrangement links TRBV28 to TRBJ1-2; 11 bases are a match to TRBD1. CDR3 length: 15 residues. V shed 6 bases, J shed 0 bases, and the junction held 3 bases outside the gene matches. Germline V gene lookup returns CDR1 MDHEN and CDR2 SYDVKM. CDR3 sequence reads: CASSRTGGTNYGYTF. The DNA of the CDR3 is TGTGCCAGCAGCCGGACAGGGGGCACTAACTATGGCTACACCTTC.

Only one count was recorded for this clone. The chain links TRBV4-1 to TRBJ2-6, with 7 positions matching TRBD2. CDR3 length equals 20 residues. The germline CDR1 and CDR2 sequences are MGHRA and YSYEKL. J gave up 1 base and V 5 bases, and 17 bases lay outside the gene matches. The CDR3 region is CASSSPLVLAVASGANVLTF. For the CDR3, the DNA is TGCGCCAGCAGCTCCCCCCTGGTGCTAGCGGTAGCTTCTGGGGCCAACGTCCTGACTTTC.

The chain is built from TRBV18 and TRBJ2-1, with 11 bases that match TRBD1. Germline CDR1 is KGHSH and CDR2 is LQKENI. The CDR3 sequence is 14 residues long. V dropped 5 bases and J dropped 6; count of bases not matched to a gene: 3. The CDR3 protein is CASSSDRGPNEQFF. The DNA for the CDR3 is TGTGCCAGCTCATCGGACAGGGGGCCCAATGAGCAGTTCTTC. Based on the CDR3 plus reference TRBV18 and TRBJ2-1, the full variable domain is NAGVMQNPRHLVRRRGQEARLRCSPMKGHSHVYWYRQLPEEGLKFMVYLQKENIIDESGMPKERFSAEFPKEGPSILRIQQVVRGDSAAYFCASSSDRGPNEQFFGPGTRLTVL.

This chain uses TRBV10-1 with TRBJ2-2; unclear D gene. Germline CDR1 WNHNN, CDR2 SYGVQD (reference sequence). V lost 2 bases to trimming and J lost 4 bases, with 8 bases between them. CDR3 length: 14 amino acids. For the CDR3, the DNA is TGCGCCAGCAGTGAGAACTACCGCACCGGGGAGCTGTTTTTT. As protein: CASSENYRTGELFF.

This chain connects TRBV2 to TRBJ1-1, with a tentative D call TRBD1 (5 bases). The CDR3 has 14 residues. Germline CDR1 is SNHLY and CDR2 is FYNNEI. V was cut by 6 bases and J by 0 bases, with 11 bases left in between. CDR3 bases: TGTGCCAGCAGGGGGGGACGGTTGAACACTGAAGCTTTCTTT. Translation gives CASRGGRLNTEAFF.

The chain joins TRBV5-1 to TRBJ1-4; possible D gene TRBD1, 5 bases. CDR3 length: 14 amino acids. The germline V and J ends were trimmed by 0 bases and 8 bases, with 11 bases remaining between them. Germline V lookup: CDR1 SGHRS, CDR2 YFSETQ. The CDR3 region is CASSLGQGQEKLFF. The CDR3 region has the DNA TGCGCCAGCAGCTTGGGGCAGGGCCAGGAAAAACTGTTTTTT. Using reference TRBV5-1 and TRBJ1-4 for the parts outside the CDR3, the full variable domain is KAGVTQTPRYLIKTRGQQVTLSCSPISGHRSVSWYQQTPGQGLQFLFEYFSETQRNKGNFPGRFSGRQFSNSRSEMNVSTLELGDSALYLCASSLGQGQEKLFFGSGTQLSVL.

This sequence joins TRBV3-1 (or the pseudogene TRBV3-2) and TRBJ2-3; 14 bases map to TRBD2. With V trimmed by 6 bases and J by 5 bases, 7 bases remained unmatched. Germline V CDR1 and CDR2: LGHDT, YNNKEL (reference sequence). This CDR3 region has 16 residues. The CDR3 is CASSRLAGGPGDTQYF. The CDR3 DNA sequence: TGTGCCAGCAGTCGACTAGCGGGGGGGCCTGGAGATACGCAGTATTTT.